This entry lists 22 T cell receptor beta chains sequenced from one sample in a study of identifying expanded T cells in peripheral blood (dated by TCRdb to the late 2010s). Library method: the immunoSEQ multiplex PCR assay. Drawn from immuneACCESS, this table holds only the in-frame rearrangements with V and J called that TCRdb kept. Clones are partly lost; checked studies trace under half to an unresolved V gene and leave the rest unexplained. The sample contains 100,000 to 150,000 clones, approximately 80% of them found a single time. The top ten hold 3.3% of the sample. Source material: blood. Every receptor here comes from a person between 18 and 75 years old in good health.

The chain has TRBV19 and TRBJ1-3; D remains ambiguous. Trimming stripped 9 bases from V and 4 bases from J, with 10 bases between. The CDR3 covers 12 residues. Germline CDR1 is LNHDA and CDR2 is SQIVND (reference sequence). For the CDR3, the DNA is TGTGCCAGGAATTACTTCGGAAACACCATATATTTT. This sequence encodes CARNYFGNTIYF.

This clone was counted a single time. Just one base apart from a much larger clone, this may be a read error. The J gene is TRBJ1-1, the V gene TRBV6-5, with D possibly matching TRBD1 (5 bases). The length of the CDR3 is 13 residues. Between the trimmed V and J ends, which lost 6 bases and 1 base, there was a span of 9 bases. The germline V gene has CDR1 MNHEY and CDR2 SVGAGI. This chain's CDR3 is CASRRQPNTEAFF. The CDR3 DNA reads TGTGCCAGCAGAAGACAGCCGAACACTGAAGCTTTCTTT.

This clone was seen repeatedly, ten times or more. The gene calls are TRBV30 and TRBJ1-4; 9 bases agree with TRBD1. Losses at the gene ends were 1 base for V and 9 bases for J; bases not matched to a gene: 9. The CDR3 spans 15 residues. In germline, CDR1 is GTSNPN, CDR2 SVGIG (reference sequence). CDR3 loop: CAWSESDRGLKKLFF. Written as DNA, the CDR3 is TGTGCCTGGAGTGAGTCGGACAGGGGCTTGAAAAAACTGTTTTTT.

As concerns this clone: Other nucleotide sequences in the sample specify the same CDR3. The chain employs TRBV7-2 and TRBJ2-5; D uncertain. The CDR3 runs 13 residues. Germline CDR1 and CDR2: SGHTA and FQGNSA. V dropped 3 bases and J dropped 3 bases, with 8 bases sitting between them. CDR3 DNA: TGTGCCAGCAGCTTCCCCCCTAAAGAGACCCAGTACTTC. It is translated as CASSFPPKETQYF. Complete variable domain (other parts from reference TRBV7-2 and TRBJ2-5): GAGVSQSPSNKVTEKGKDVELRCDPISGHTALYWYRQSLGQGLEFLIYFQGNSAPDKSGLPSDRFSAERTGGSVSTLTIQRTQQEDSAVYLCASSFPPKETQYFGPGTRLLVL.

The CDR3 DNA reads as TGTGCCAGCAGCGTTAGAGGAGACACTGAAGCTTTCTTT. Its translation is CASSVRGDTEAFF. This sequence joins TRBV9 and TRBJ1-1; no clear D. CDR3 length equals 13 residues. Germline CDR1 reads SGDLS; CDR2 reads YYNGEE. Trimming cost V 2 bases and J 3 bases, with 8 bases left between them.

This chain connects TRBV6-5 to TRBJ2-1; 7 nucleotides line up with TRBD2. The CDR3 runs 14 residues. V lost 8 bases, J lost 0 bases, and 4 bases stayed unmatched. Germline V CDR1 and CDR2: MNHEY, SVGAGI. CDR3 in DNA: TGTGCCAGCCGGGACTACCTCTCCTACAATGAGCAGTTCTTC. This codes for CASRDYLSYNEQFF.

This rearrangement joins TRBV7-2 to TRBJ1-4; no reliable D call. The V gene's germline CDR1 is SGHTA and CDR2 FQGNSA. Trimming pared 1 base from V and 5 bases from J, leaving 11 bases between. This CDR3 comprises 15 residues. The CDR3 DNA follows: TGTGCCAGCAGCTTAGTCCAGACATCGAATGAAAAACTGTTTTTT. Its translation: CASSLVQTSNEKLFF.

V and J are TRBV5-6 and TRBJ1-2; 7 bases map to TRBD1. The CDR3 has 14 amino acids. The V and J ends lost 1 base and 5 bases, in that order; junction bases with no gene match: 5. Germline-derived CDR1 and CDR2 are SGHDT and YYEEEE. The CDR3 DNA is TGTGCCAGCAGCTTGACAGGGGCCACTTATGGCTACACCTTC. This encodes CASSLTGATYGYTF.

The chain uses TRBV5-6 and TRBJ1-3; maybe TRBD1 (6 bases). The V gene's germline CDR1 is SGHDT and CDR2 YYEEEE. The CDR3 is 16 residues long. The ends were cut back, 0 bases at V and 0 bases at J, with 10 bases in the middle. CDR3 DNA: TGTGCCAGCAGCTTGGCGGGGGGGCCCTCTGGAAACACCATATATTTT. Its translation: CASSLAGGPSGNTIYF.

V and J are TRBV15 and TRBJ1-2; D not resolved. The CDR3 has 12 amino acids. Germline CDR1 reads LNHNV; CDR2 reads YYDKDF (reference sequence). V was trimmed by 3 bases and J by 8 bases, leaving 10 bases between them. CDR3 loop: CATSSERGGYTF. The CDR3 DNA reads as TGTGCCACCAGCAGTGAGCGGGGAGGCTACACCTTC.

V is TRBV29-1 and J is TRBJ1-3, with a tentative D call TRBD1 (6 bases). Per the germline V gene, CDR1 is SQVTM and CDR2 is ANQGSEA. The CDR3 totals 14 residues. The V end was cut by 7 bases, the J end by 1 base, with 14 bases between. The chain's CDR3 is CSARTEESGNTIYF. The CDR3 DNA is TGCAGCGCCCGGACAGAGGAGTCTGGAAACACCATATATTTT. The complete variable domain, with remaining parts taken from reference TRBV29-1 and TRBJ1-3, reads SAVISQKPSRDICQRGTSLTIQCQVDSQVTMMFWYRQQPGQSLTLIATANQGSEATYESGFVIDKFPISRPNLTFSTLTVSNMSPEDSSIYLCSARTEESGNTIYFGEGSWLTVV.

The rearrangement joins TRBV9 to TRBJ2-1; TRBD2 matches 7 bases. Germline CDR1 is SGDLS and CDR2 is YYNGEE. J was trimmed by 6 bases and V by 0 bases; bases with no gene match: 12. This CDR3 is built from 17 residues. The CDR3 protein is CASSVVSYSPGGNEQFF. In DNA form, the CDR3 reads TGTGCCAGCAGCGTAGTCTCTTACTCGCCGGGGGGCAATGAGCAGTTCTTC.

V is TRBV5-6 and J is TRBJ2-1; 13 bases align to TRBD2. Germline CDR1 is SGHDT and CDR2 is YYEEEE. CDR3 size: 15 residues. Trimming took 4 bases from V and 5 from J; bases not matched to a gene: 3. CDR3 sequence reads: CASSGTSGVNNEQFF. The DNA of the CDR3 is TGTGCCAGCAGCGGGACTAGCGGGGTTAACAATGAGCAGTTCTTC.

The rearrangement joins TRBV6-5 to TRBJ1-2; no clear D. Trimming removed 2 bases at V and 2 bases at J, with 6 bases between. This CDR3 has 13 amino acids. Germline V gene data show CDR1 as MNHEY and CDR2 as SVGAGI. CDR3: CASSYGRNYGYTF. CDR3 coding DNA: TGTGCCAGCAGTTACGGCCGAAACTATGGCTACACCTTC.

This clone was seen a few times. V and J are TRBV2 and TRBJ1-1; D perhaps matches TRBD1 (6 bases). The germline V gene has CDR1 SNHLY and CDR2 FYNNEI. The CDR3 is 14 amino acids. Between the trimmed V and J ends, which lost 5 bases and 3 bases, there was a span of 13 bases. CDR3 amino acids: CASSPRGPYTEAFF. The CDR3 DNA reads TGTGCCAGCAGTCCCAGGGGCCCTTACACTGAAGCTTTCTTT.

V gene TRBV19 combines with J gene TRBJ1-1; TRBD1 is a possible D gene (5 bases). The V gene's germline CDR1 is LNHDA and CDR2 SQIVND (reference sequence). The CDR3 has 17 amino acids. Between the trimmed V and J ends, which lost 5 bases and 1 base, there was a span of 20 bases. The DNA for the CDR3 is TGTGCCAGTAGTCCGCGCTGGGACCGTGTAGAGAACACTGAAGCTTTCTTT. Protein: CASSPRWDRVENTEAFF.

This clone was seen a single time. The chain joins TRBV9 to TRBJ2-6; D unresolved. From germline, CDR1 is SGDLS and CDR2 YYNGEE. Trimming stripped 0 bases from V and 0 bases from J, with 4 bases between. The CDR3 covers 15 residues. The CDR3 sequence: CASSVAHSGANVLTF. CDR3 sequence (DNA): TGTGCCAGCAGCGTAGCTCACTCTGGGGCCAACGTCCTGACTTTC.

This clone occurred a few times. The chain uses TRBV30 and TRBJ1-4; D is unresolved. Looked up from germline, CDR1 is GTSNPN and CDR2 is SVGIG (reference sequence). The CDR3 has 12 residues. Trimming took 3 bases from V and 7 from J, leaving 9 bases between them. CDR3 bases: TGTGCCTGGAGCCCCACACTTGAAAAACTGTTTTTT. This translates into CAWSPTLEKLFF.

With regard to this clone: An end of the junction does not agree with germline; a read error may underlie this. The genes are TRBV5-1 and TRBJ1-1; TRBD1 aligns across 8 bases. Germline V gene sequence: CDR1 SGHRS, CDR2 YFSETQ. This CDR3 spans 12 amino acids. The CDR3 DNA is TGCGCCAGCAGCTTGGGGCAGGGGGCGTATACCTTT. Its translation is CASSLGQGAYTF.

This rearrangement joins TRBV6-1 to TRBJ2-5; D is undetermined. Germline CDR1 MNHNS, CDR2 SASEGT. CDR3 length: 15 residues. V dropped 4 bases and J dropped 2 bases, with 14 bases sitting between them. CDR3 sequence reads: CASSGYSGSQETQYF. The CDR3 bases are TGTGCCAGCAGTGGTTACTCGGGCTCTCAAGAGACCCAGTACTTC.

There are a few counts of this clone. The chain links TRBV19 to TRBJ1-2; D not resolved. Germline V gives CDR1 LNHDA, CDR2 SQIVND (reference sequence). With 4 bases removed from V and 6 bases from J, the gap between germline ends came to 18 bases. The CDR3 consists of 15 residues. CDR3 coding DNA: TGTGCCAGTAGTACGGGTAGATCCGCCTCCCATGGCTACACCTTC. Its protein product is CASSTGRSASHGYTF.

This chain joins TRBV6-1 and TRBJ2-2; D is undetermined. This CDR3 contains 12 residues. The V end was cut by 8 bases, the J end by 6 bases, with 10 bases between. Germline-derived CDR1 and CDR2 are MNHNS and SASEGT. CDR3 residues: CASLVGSGELFF. CDR3 bases: TGTGCCAGCTTGGTTGGATCCGGGGAGCTGTTTTTT.